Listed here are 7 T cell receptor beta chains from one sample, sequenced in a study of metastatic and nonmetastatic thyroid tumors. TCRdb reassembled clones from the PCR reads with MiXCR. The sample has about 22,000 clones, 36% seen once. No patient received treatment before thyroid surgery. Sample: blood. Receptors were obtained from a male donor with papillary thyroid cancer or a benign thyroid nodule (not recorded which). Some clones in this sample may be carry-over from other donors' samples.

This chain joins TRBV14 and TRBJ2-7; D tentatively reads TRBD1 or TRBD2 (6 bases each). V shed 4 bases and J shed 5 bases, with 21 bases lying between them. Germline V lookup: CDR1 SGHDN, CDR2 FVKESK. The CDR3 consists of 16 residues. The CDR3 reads CASSRNLAGGLDEQYF. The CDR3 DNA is TGTGCCAGCAGCCGGAACCTAGCTGGGGGGCTTGACGAGCAGTACTTC.

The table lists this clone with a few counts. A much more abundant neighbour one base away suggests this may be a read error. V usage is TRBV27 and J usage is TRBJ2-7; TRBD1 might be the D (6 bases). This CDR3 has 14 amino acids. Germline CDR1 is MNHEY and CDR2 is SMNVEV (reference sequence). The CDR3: CASILYLTGGEQYF. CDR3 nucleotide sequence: TGTGCCAGCATTTTATATCTGACAGGAGGCGAGCAGTACTTC.

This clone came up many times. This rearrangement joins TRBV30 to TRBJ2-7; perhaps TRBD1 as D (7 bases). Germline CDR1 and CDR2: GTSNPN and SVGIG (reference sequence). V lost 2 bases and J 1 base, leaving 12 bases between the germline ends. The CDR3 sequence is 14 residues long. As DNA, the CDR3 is TGTGCCTGGAGTTGGCGGGGACAGTCCTACGAGCAGTACTTC. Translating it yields CAWSWRGQSYEQYF.

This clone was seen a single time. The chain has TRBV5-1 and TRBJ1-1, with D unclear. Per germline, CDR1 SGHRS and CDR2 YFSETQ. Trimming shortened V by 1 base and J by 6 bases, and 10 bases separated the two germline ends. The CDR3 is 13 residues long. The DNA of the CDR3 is TGCGCCAGCAGCTTGTCTTGGTTGTCTGAAGCTTTCTTT. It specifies CASSLSWLSEAFF.

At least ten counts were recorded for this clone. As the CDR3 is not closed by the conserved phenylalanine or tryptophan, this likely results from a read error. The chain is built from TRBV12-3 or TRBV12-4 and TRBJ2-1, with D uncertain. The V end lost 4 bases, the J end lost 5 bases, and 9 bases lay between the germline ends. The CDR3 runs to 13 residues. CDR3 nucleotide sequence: TGTGCCAGCAGTTCCCAGCTTAACAATGAGCAGTTCGTC. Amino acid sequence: CASSSQLNNEQFV.

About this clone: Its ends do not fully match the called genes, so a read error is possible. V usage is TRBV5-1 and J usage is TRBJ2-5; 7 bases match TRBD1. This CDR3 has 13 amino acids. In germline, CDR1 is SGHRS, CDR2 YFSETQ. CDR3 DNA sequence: TGCGCCAGCAGCCCAGGGGGTTTGGAGACCCGGTACTTC. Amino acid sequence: CASSPGGLETRYF.

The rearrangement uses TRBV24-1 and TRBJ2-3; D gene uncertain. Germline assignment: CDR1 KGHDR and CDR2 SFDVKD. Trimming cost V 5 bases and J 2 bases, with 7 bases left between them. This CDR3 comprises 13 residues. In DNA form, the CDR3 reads TGTGCCACCAGTGGTAAGACCACAGATACGCAGTATTTT. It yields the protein CATSGKTTDTQYF.